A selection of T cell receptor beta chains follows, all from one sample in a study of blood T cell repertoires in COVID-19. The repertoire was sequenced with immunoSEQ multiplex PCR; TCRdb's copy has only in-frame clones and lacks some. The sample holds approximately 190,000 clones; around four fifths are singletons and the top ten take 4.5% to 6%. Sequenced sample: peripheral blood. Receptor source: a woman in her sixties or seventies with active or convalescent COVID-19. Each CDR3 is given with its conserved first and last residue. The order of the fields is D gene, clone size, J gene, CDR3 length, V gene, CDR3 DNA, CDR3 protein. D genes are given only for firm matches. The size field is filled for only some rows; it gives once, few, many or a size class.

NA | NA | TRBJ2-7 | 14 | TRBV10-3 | TGTGCCATCAGCCTAGACAGTGCACACTACGAGCAGTACTTC | CAISLDSAHYEQYF
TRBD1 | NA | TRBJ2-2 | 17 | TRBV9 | TGTGCCAGCAGCGTAGGTCCGGGACAGGGGGCTCTCGGGGAGCTGTTTTTT | CASSVGPGQGALGELFF
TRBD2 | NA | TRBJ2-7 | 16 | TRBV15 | TGTGCCACCAGTGGATTTAGCGGGAGGGAAAGCTACGAGCAGTACTTC | CATSGFSGRESYEQYF
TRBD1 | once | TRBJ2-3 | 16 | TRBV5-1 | TGCGCCAGCAGCCGGAGCGGGGACAGGGACACAGATACGCAGTATTTT | CASSRSGDRDTDTQYF
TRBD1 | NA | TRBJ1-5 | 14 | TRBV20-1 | TGCAGTGCTAGTAGGACAGGTAGCAATCAGCCCCAGCATTTT | CSASRTGSNQPQHF
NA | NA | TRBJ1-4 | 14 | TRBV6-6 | TGTGCCAGCAGTCCAGGGTTAGCTAATGAAAAACTGTTTTTT | CASSPGLANEKLFF
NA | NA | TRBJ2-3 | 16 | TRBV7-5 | TGTGTCAGAAGCTTAGGTGTGAACCTGAATGCGGATACGCAGTATTTT | CVRSLGVNLNADTQYF
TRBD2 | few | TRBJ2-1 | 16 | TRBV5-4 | TGTGCCAGCAGCTTGAGGAGACTAGCGGGGCACAATGAGCAGTTCTTC | CASSLRRLAGHNEQFF
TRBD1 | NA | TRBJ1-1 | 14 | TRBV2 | TGTGCCAGCAGGGGGCAGACAGGGGGCGTGGAAGCTTTCTTT | CASRGQTGGVEAFF
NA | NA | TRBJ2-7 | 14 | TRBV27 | TGTGCCAGCAGTTTATATACTAACCACTACGAGCAGTACTTC | CASSLYTNHYEQYF
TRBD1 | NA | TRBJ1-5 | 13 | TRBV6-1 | TGTGCCAGCAGTCGGACAGGGGATGGGCCCCAGCATTTT | CASSRTGDGPQHF
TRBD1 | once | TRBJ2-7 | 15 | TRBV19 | TGTGCCAGTTCGTCGACAGGGGACATTTCCTACGAGCAGTACTTC | CASSSTGDISYEQYF
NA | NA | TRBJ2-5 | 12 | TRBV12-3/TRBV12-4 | TGTGCCAGCAGTTTAAGGGGAGAGACCCAGTACTTC | CASSLRGETQYF
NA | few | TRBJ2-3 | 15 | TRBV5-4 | TGTGCCAGCAGCTTGGATCAGGGGTTCACAGATACGCAGTATTTT | CASSLDQGFTDTQYF
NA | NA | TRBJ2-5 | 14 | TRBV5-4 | TGTGCCAGCAGCCTCGTTGGGCGGGGAGAGACCCAGTACTTC | CASSLVGRGETQYF
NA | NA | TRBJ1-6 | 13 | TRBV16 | TGTGCCAGCAGCCGACTCCAGAAGTCACCCCTCCACTTT | CASSRLQKSPLHF
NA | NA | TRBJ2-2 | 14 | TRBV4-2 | TGTGCCAGCAGCCAAGATTTTGCAGTCGGGGAGCTGTTTTTT | CASSQDFAVGELFF
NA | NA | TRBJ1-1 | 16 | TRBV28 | TGTGCCAGCAGCTACCAGGGAGGCTTAGTATCCACTGAAGCTTTCTTT | CASSYQGGLVSTEAFF
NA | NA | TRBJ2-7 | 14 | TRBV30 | TGTGCCTGGAGTGTGGGCGGGACCGCCTACGAGCAGTACTTC | CAWSVGGTAYEQYF
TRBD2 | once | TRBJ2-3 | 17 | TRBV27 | TGTGCCACCAAAATGGGGAGCGGGGGGTTAGGGCTTTCTACGCAGTATTTT | CATKMGSGGLGLSTQYF
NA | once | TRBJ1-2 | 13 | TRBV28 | TGTGCCAGCAGCCAGACAGAATACTATGGCTACACCTTC | CASSQTEYYGYTF
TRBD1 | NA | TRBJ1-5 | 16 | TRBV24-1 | TGTGCCACCAGTGAGGGTCGACAGGGGACACATCAGCCCCAGCATTTT | CATSEGRQGTHQPQHF
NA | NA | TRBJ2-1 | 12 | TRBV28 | TGTGCCAGCAGTAACTACAACTATGAGCAGTTCTTC | CASSNYNYEQFF
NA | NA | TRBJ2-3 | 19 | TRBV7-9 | TGTGCCAGCAGCTTATCGTACTCGCCGGGACAACGGACCACAGATACGCAGTATTTT | CASSLSYSPGQRTTDTQYF
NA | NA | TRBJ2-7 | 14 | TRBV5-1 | TGCGCCAGCAGCCGCAATCAGAAAACCTACGAGCAGTACTTC | CASSRNQKTYEQYF
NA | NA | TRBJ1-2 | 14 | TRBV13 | TGTGCCAGCAGCTTACCGAGTGAAATAATTGGCTACACCTTC | CASSLPSEIIGYTF
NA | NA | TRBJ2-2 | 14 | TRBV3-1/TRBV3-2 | TGTGCCAGCAGCCCTTCTTCGAACACCGGGGAGCTGTTTTTT | CASSPSSNTGELFF
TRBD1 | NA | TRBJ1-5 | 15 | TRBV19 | TGTGCCAGCCAACAGGGGTGGGTTAACAATCAGCCCCAGCATTTT | CASQQGWVNNQPQHF
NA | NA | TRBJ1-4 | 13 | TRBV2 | TGTGCCAGCAGCCACAGGGTGAACGAAAAACTGTTTTTT | CASSHRVNEKLFF